These T cell receptor beta chains were read from a single sample in a study of shared clonotypes between healthy human individuals. Libraries were prepared by immunoSEQ multiplex PCR; TCRdb keeps only in-frame clonotypes and omits some of them. The sample has over 750,000 clones; around 96% are singletons. The sample taken for sequencing was naive CD8+ T cells sorted from blood. Receptors were obtained from a young man in good health. Both conserved end residues are part of each CDR3. A D gene is named only where the DNA matches it firmly. Clone size is not always given. Where it is, it says once, few, many or a class for expanded clones.

clone_size	d_call	j_call	v_call	cdr3_aa	cdr3_nt
once	.	TRBJ1-1	TRBV5-1	CASSTGGFTEAFF	TGCGCCAGCAGCACCGGGGGATTCACTGAAGCTTTCTTT
.	.	TRBJ1-2	TRBV7-9	CANNFDSLNYGYTF	TGTGCCAACAATTTTGACAGCCTTAACTATGGCTACACCTTC
.	.	TRBJ1-4	TRBV5-7	CASSLARTKVNEKLFF	TGTGCCAGCAGCTTGGCCCGGACAAAGGTTAATGAAAAACTGTTTTTT
.	.	TRBJ2-6	TRBV7-6	CASSPLLSGANVLTF	TGTGCCAGCAGCCCCCTTTTGTCTGGGGCCAACGTCCTGACTTTC
.	.	TRBJ2-7	TRBV11-3	CASSLEPGIEQYF	TGTGCCAGCAGCTTAGAGCCCGGGATCGAGCAGTACTTC
.	.	TRBJ1-4	TRBV5-1	CASSLAANNEKLFF	TGCGCCAGCAGCTTGGCAGCAAATAATGAAAAACTGTTTTTT
.	TRBD2	TRBJ2-5	TRBV29-1	CSVDGLAGKETQYF	TGCAGCGTCGATGGACTAGCGGGAAAAGAGACCCAGTACTTC
.	TRBD2	TRBJ2-3	TRBV5-6	CASSPTSFATDTQYF	TGTGCCAGCAGCCCGACTAGCTTCGCTACAGATACGCAGTATTTT
.	TRBD1	TRBJ1-5	TRBV11-3	CASSYPTGVGNQPQHF	TGTGCCAGCAGCTACCCGACAGGGGTCGGGAATCAGCCCCAGCATTTT
.	.	TRBJ2-5	TRBV27	CASSSSGTKETQYF	TGTGCCAGCAGTTCATCGGGGACAAAAGAGACCCAGTACTTC
.	TRBD1	TRBJ1-2	TRBV9	CASKGTGDGYTF	TGTGCCAGCAAAGGGACAGGGGATGGCTACACCTTC
.	TRBD2	TRBJ2-7	TRBV11-2	CASSFDGLAENLGTYEQYF	TGTGCCAGCAGCTTCGATGGACTAGCGGAAAACTTGGGGACCTACGAGCAGTACTTC
.	.	TRBJ1-4	TRBV28	CASSLWRLQGKDNEKLFF	TGTGCCAGCAGTTTATGGCGGCTCCAGGGGAAGGATAATGAAAAACTGTTTTTT
.	.	TRBJ2-1	TRBV4-1	CASSQDQRQFF	TGCGCCAGCAGCCAAGACCAGCGCCAGTTCTTC
.	TRBD1	TRBJ1-5	TRBV27	CASSLGGGHQPQHF	TGTGCCAGCAGTTTGGGAGGGGGCCATCAGCCCCAGCATTTT
few	TRBD1	TRBJ1-2	TRBV5-1	CASSSQGAQGYTF	TGCGCCAGCAGCTCTCAGGGGGCGCAGGGCTACACCTTC
.	.	TRBJ2-7	TRBV7-9	CASSPTSEQYF	TGTGCCAGCAGCCCAACGAGCGAGCAGTACTTC
.	TRBD2	TRBJ2-7	TRBV5-6	CASSLRSGRAYEQYF	TGTGCCAGCAGCCTACGTAGCGGGAGGGCCTACGAGCAGTACTTC
.	TRBD2	TRBJ2-1	TRBV2	CASSEPSGTPISYNEQFF	TGTGCCAGCAGTGAACCTAGCGGGACTCCAATCTCCTACAATGAGCAGTTCTTC
once	.	TRBJ2-7	TRBV27	CASSLSGASHEQYF	TGTGCCAGCAGTTTATCAGGGGCCAGCCACGAGCAGTACTTC